This TCR beta chain was identified during a study of blood T cell repertoires in COVID-19. Study context: Sources were T cells, B-cell-depleted T cells, or PBMCs; the material itself was cDNA or gDNA.

V shed 3 bases and J shed 8 bases, with 11 bases lying between them. Germline values: CDR1 SGHDT, CDR2 YYEEEE. The CDR3 covers 12 residues. Original analysis: Using reference gene primer amplification, nucleated cell counts were estimated. Clones were sequenced by immunoSEQ multiplex PCR, and TCRdb holds only the in-frame ones, with some missing. V, J and clone size reflect that table, while D and trimming were determined from the DNA. Found here are about 97,000 clones, roughly 89% of them singletons; the top ten hold less than 2%. Patients at the Seattle site were enrolled during active infection and followed longitudinally.

Sequences were obtained from peripheral blood. The chain joins TRBV5-6 to TRBJ1-1; D possibly corresponds to TRBD1 (6 bases). The sequence derives from a woman aged 45-60 years with COVID-19, enrolled during active disease. CDR3 protein: CASSWAGVEAFF. CDR3 sequence (DNA): TGTGCCAGCAGCTGGGCAGGGGTAGAAGCTTTCTTT.